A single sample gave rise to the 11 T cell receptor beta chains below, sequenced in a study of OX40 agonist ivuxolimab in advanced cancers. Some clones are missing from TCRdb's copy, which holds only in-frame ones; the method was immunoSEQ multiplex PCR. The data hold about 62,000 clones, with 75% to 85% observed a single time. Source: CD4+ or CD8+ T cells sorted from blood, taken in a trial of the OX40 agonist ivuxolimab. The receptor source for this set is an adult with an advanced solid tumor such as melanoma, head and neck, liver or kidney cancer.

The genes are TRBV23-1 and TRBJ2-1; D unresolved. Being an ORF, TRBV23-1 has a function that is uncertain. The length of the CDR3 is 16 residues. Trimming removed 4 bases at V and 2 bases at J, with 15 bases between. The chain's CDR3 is CASSRFPFRAYNEQFF. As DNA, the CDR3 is TGCGCCAGCAGTCGTTTCCCGTTTCGTGCCTACAATGAGCAGTTCTTC.

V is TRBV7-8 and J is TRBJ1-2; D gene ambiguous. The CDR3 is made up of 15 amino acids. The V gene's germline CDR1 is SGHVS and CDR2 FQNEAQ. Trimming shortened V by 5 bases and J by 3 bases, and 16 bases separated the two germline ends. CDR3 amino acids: CASSMEKRNDYGYTF. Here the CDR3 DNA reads TGTGCCAGCAGCATGGAGAAACGGAACGACTATGGCTACACCTTC.

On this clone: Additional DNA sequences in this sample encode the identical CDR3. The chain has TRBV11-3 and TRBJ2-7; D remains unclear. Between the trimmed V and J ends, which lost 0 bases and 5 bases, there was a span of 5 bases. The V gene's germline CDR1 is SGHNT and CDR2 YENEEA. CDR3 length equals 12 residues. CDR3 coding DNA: TGTGCCAGCAGCTTAGATCGTAACGAGCAGTACTTC. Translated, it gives CASSLDRNEQYF.

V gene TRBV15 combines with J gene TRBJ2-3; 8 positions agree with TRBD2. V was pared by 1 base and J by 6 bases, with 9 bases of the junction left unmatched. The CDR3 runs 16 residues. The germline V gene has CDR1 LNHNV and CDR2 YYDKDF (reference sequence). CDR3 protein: CATSRVAGGLRDTQYF. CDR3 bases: TGTGCCACCAGCAGAGTCGCGGGGGGCCTGAGGGATACGCAGTATTTT.

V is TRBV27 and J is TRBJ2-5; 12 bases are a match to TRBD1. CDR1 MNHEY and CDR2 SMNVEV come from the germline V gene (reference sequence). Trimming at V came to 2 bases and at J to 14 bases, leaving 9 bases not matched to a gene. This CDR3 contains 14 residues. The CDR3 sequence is CASSLGTGGEFEYF. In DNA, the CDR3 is TGTGCCAGCAGTTTAGGGACAGGGGGCGAGTTCGAATACTTC.

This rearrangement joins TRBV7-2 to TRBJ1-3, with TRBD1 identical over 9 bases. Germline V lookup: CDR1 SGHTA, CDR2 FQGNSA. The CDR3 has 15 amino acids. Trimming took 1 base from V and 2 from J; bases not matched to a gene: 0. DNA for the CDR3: TGTGCCAGCAGCTTAGGGACAGGGGCTGGAAACACCATATATTTT. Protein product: CASSLGTGAGNTIYF.

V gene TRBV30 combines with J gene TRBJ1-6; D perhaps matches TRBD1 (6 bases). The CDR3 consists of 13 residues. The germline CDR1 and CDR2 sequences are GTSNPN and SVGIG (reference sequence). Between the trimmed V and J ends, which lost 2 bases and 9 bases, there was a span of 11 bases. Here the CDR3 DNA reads TGTGCCTGGAGTATGGGGGGGCGTTCACCCCTCCACTTT. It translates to CAWSMGGRSPLHF.

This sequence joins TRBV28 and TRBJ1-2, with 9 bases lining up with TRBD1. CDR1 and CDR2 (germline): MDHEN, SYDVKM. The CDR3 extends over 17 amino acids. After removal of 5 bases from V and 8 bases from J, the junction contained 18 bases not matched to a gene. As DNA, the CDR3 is TGTGCCAGCAGTCCGCCGGGACAGGGTATGGCTTTTGGGGGCTACACCTTC. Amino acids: CASSPPGQGMAFGGYTF.

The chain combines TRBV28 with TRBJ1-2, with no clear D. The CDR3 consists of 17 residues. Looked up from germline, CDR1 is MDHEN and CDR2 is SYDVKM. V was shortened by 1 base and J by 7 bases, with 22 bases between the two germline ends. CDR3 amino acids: CASSLLLSGMGVPGYTF. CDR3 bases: TGTGCCAGCAGTTTATTGTTGTCGGGCATGGGCGTTCCTGGCTACACCTTC.

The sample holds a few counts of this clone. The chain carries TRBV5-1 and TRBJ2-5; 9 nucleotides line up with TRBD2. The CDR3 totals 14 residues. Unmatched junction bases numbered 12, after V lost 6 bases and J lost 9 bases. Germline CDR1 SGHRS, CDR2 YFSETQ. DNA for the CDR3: TGCGCCAGCACCCAGACTAGCGGCTGGCGGGCCCAGTACTTC. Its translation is CASTQTSGWRAQYF.

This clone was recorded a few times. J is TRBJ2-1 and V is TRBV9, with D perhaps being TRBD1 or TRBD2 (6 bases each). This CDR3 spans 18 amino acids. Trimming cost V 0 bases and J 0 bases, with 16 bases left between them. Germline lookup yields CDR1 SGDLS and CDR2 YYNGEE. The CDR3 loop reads CASSVGVRGVVSYNEQFF. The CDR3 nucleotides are TGTGCCAGCAGCGTAGGTGTAAGGGGGGTCGTCTCCTACAATGAGCAGTTCTTC.